This T cell receptor beta chain comes out of a study of cytomegalovirus exposure and HLA in healthy donors. Study-wide background: Among 398 genotyped donors, around 80% fell in the Caucasian-associated ancestry cluster.

PCR was performed using 60 Vbeta and 13 Jbeta primers. Profiled with immunoSEQ multiplex PCR; TCRdb holds only in-frame clones, not every one. The data hold some 170,000 clones, with nearly 80% observed a single time. Germline CDR1 and CDR2: MNHEY and SMNVEV (reference sequence). The CDR3 contains 15 residues. V was trimmed by 5 bases and J by 0 bases, leaving 11 bases between them. The receptor was isolated from a man in his forties or fifties in good health and CMV-seropositive. The chain employs TRBV27 and TRBJ2-4; D is ambiguous. The sequencing input was PBMCs. As DNA, the CDR3 is TGTGCCAGCAGTCCCCAGGTTGTAGCCAAAAACATTCAGTACTTC. Amino acids: CASSPQVVAKNIQYF.